The clone carrying this T cell receptor beta chain was seen at least ten times. The antigen remains unidentified. The sample comes from a study of response to subunit inactivated influenza vaccine. Study-level points and caveats: Only a handful of new T cells, the authors suggested, are recruited with each seasonal influenza vaccination.

V lost 0 bases, J lost 5 bases, and 11 bases lay in between. The CDR3 has 15 amino acids. Germline CDR1 is SGHRS and CDR2 is YFSETQ. One entry per CDR3 protein results from TCRdb running MiXCR on the RT-PCR reads. Among about 780,000 distinct CDR3 sequences, around 18% were seen once, and the ten largest hold 9.5% to 13%. The sequencing here drew on PBMCs from blood, taken roughly 5 days after vaccination. The sequence was obtained from a man aged 45 to 65 who received an inactivated influenza vaccine. V usage is TRBV5-1 and J usage is TRBJ1-4, with D unresolved. CDR3 sequence: CASSLAGPRNEKLFF. CDR3 nucleotide sequence: TGCGCCAGCAGCTTGGCAGGCCCAAGGAATGAAAAACTGTTTTTT.